This T cell receptor (beta chain) was observed in a study of CXCR3-negative and CXCR3-positive naive CD8 T cells. Points from the study as a whole: TRB CDR3s of CXCR3-positive naive cells were more hydrophobic than those of CXCR3-negative naive cells.

About this clonotype: The target antigen is unknown.

The libraries of TRB cDNA were prepared using 5' RACE with UMI labels. TCRdb re-called the 5' RACE reads and gives one entry per CDR3 protein, without DNA. This table holds some 100,000 distinct CDR3 sequences. The CDR3 spans 16 residues. The germline V gene encodes CDR1 LGHNA and CDR2 YNFKEQ. This receptor was identified in a human donor in good health. Some clones in this sample may be carry-over from other donors' samples. V gene TRBV4-2 combines with J gene TRBJ2-1; TCRdb picks TRBD1, but there is no DNA to check that call. The sequenced sample was naive CXCR3+ CD8+ T cells from blood. Indicated subset: CD45RO-CCR7+CD27+CD95- naive CD8+ T cells expressing CXCR3 (TNR3+). The chain's CDR3 is CASSQPDSNSYNEQFF.